The source of this T cell receptor (beta chain) is a study of post-analysis software for immune sequencing data. Overall study context: There were relapsing-remitting, secondary progressive and progressive-relapsing multiple sclerosis among the disease courses included. Overall study results and limits: Elevated frequency relative to controls characterized several TRBV segments in patients, TRBV5-6, TRBV5-1 and TRBV20-1 among them.

This CDR3 is built from 14 residues. The V and J ends lost 1 base and 4 bases, in that order; junction bases with no gene match: 6. Germline values: CDR1 DFQATT, CDR2 SNEGSKA (reference sequence). This clonotype was detected a few times. Its matching antigen is unknown. cDNA libraries for TCR beta contained unique molecular identifiers. Each CDR3 protein is one row after TCRdb ran MiXCR on the PCR reads. The sample holds some 690,000 distinct CDR3 sequences, 59% seen once. The rearrangement uses TRBV20-1 and TRBJ2-5; TRBD2 matches 7 bases. The sequence derives from a girl aged 2-15 years with multiple sclerosis. The sequenced sample consisted of blood. The CDR3 protein is CSARVAGARETQYF. In DNA form, the CDR3 reads TGCAGTGCTAGAGTGGCGGGAGCTAGAGAGACCCAGTACTTC.